This is a list of T cell receptor beta chains from one sample in a study of STAT5B mutations in CD4+ large granular lymphocyte leukemia. Repertoires were generated with immunoSEQ multiplex PCR, while TCRdb's copy carries only in-frame clones and drops some. Seen here are tens of thousands of clones, approximately 70% observed once, and the top ten hold about 1.5%. Sequencing was performed on CD4+ T cells from blood buffy coats. The receptors derive from a human donor in good health. The conserved cysteine and the conserved F or W are not part of the CDR3 here. D genes are given only for firm matches. Some rows have no size entry. The others give once, few or many, or a class for an expanded clone.

size | J | D | V | CDR3
. | TRBJ1-5 | TRBD1 | TRBV30 | AGDRGQGQPQH
. | TRBJ1-1 | TRBD1 | TRBV19 | ASSIGYGQGGQPNTEAF
. | TRBJ2-2 | TRBD2 | TRBV18 | ASSLTSGVNTGELF
. | TRBJ2-1 | TRBD1 | TRBV6-1 | ASSGTGGVYNEQF
few | TRBJ1-1 | . | TRBV15 | ATSRDRGLEAF
. | TRBJ1-5 | . | TRBV5-6 | ASSLGGAGNQPQH
. | TRBJ2-3 | . | TRBV11-2 | ASSLGGRSSTDTQY
. | TRBJ2-3 | TRBD2 | TRBV7-9 | ASSFGTSPDTQY
once | TRBJ2-3 | TRBD2 | TRBV29-1 | SGGGSTTDTQY
. | TRBJ1-6 | . | TRBV7-9 | ASSLLGLGPLH
once | TRBJ2-7 | . | TRBV2 | ASSERSYEQY
. | TRBJ2-5 | . | TRBV4-1 | ASSQPGRVNQETQY
once | TRBJ1-2 | . | TRBV6-5 | ASHGWGVYGYT
. | TRBJ1-2 | . | TRBV5-1 | ASSSSPEGSYGYT
. | TRBJ2-5 | . | TRBV9 | ASSVFGGLETQY
. | TRBJ1-2 | TRBD1 | TRBV6-1 | ASRGQGAQGGYT
once | TRBJ2-5 | TRBD2 | TRBV19 | ASSLGRGGEETQY
. | TRBJ2-5 | TRBD2 | TRBV6-6 | AGSPGGNQETQY
. | TRBJ2-6 | . | TRBV5-1 | ASSLSGATSGANVLT
. | TRBJ2-7 | TRBD1 | TRBV5-1 | ASSLAGGQGADEQY
. | TRBJ1-1 | TRBD1 | TRBV6-1 | ASTGTGPVNTEAF
. | TRBJ2-1 | TRBD1 | TRBV2 | ASSDQGAYNEQF
. | TRBJ1-4 | TRBD1 | TRBV7-9 | ASRRGQGNNEKLF
. | TRBJ1-2 | . | TRBV7-8 | ASSFGSNYGYT
once | TRBJ2-5 | . | TRBV4-1 | ASSQEPARYETQY
. | TRBJ2-7 | . | TRBV11-1 | ASSLAHGITYEQY
. | TRBJ1-6 | TRBD1 | TRBV5-4 | ASSPDRGGSPLH
. | TRBJ2-5 | TRBD2 | TRBV6-1 | ASSEMGIAGGQETQY
. | TRBJ2-4 | TRBD1 | TRBV7-8 | ASSYSGGSGNIQY
. | TRBJ1-5 | TRBD1 | TRBV30 | AWSVQGGQPQH
few | TRBJ1-5 | TRBD1 | TRBV28 | ASSSTGVLNQPQH
few | TRBJ2-5 | . | TRBV4-2 | ASSQVGGGGLGETQY
. | TRBJ2-5 | . | TRBV5-1 | ASSLGWGDIQETQY
. | TRBJ2-3 | TRBD2 | TRBV10-3 | AISVSGGTDTQY
. | TRBJ2-3 | TRBD1 | TRBV2 | ASRALTTGVDTQY
. | TRBJ2-5 | . | TRBV7-8 | ASSLARLGESTPETQY
once | TRBJ2-2 | . | TRBV30 | AWIPGQHSTGELF
. | TRBJ2-1 | TRBD1 | TRBV7-2 | ASSYDRGSYNEQF
. | TRBJ2-5 | . | TRBV5-1 | ASSLTHQETQY
. | TRBJ1-1 | . | TRBV7-2 | ASGRQANTEAF
once | TRBJ2-7 | TRBD2 | TRBV5-1 | ASSLAGGILYEQY
. | TRBJ2-3 | TRBD1 | TRBV13 | ASSLRWDRGRVDTQY
. | TRBJ2-5 | TRBD2 | TRBV19 | ASSSSGNVQETQY
. | TRBJ2-1 | . | TRBV6-5 | ASSHDRGNEQF
once | TRBJ2-5 | TRBD1 | TRBV5-4 | ASSLTGGSAIGTQY
. | TRBJ1-2 | . | TRBV30 | AVWGGLGGYT